The next 25 T cell receptor beta chains were all read from a single sample in a study of blood T cell repertoires in COVID-19. Here immunoSEQ multiplex PCR was the method, and the copy in TCRdb shows in-frame clones only, minus some. The sample carries around 30,000 clones, approximately 88% recorded once. Sequencing input: peripheral blood. The receptors here all came from a woman between 35 and 50 years old with active or convalescent COVID-19.

This clone was recorded once. The rearrangement uses TRBV7-2 and TRBJ1-4, with 8 bases lining up with TRBD1. The CDR3 is made up of 15 amino acids. CDR1 and CDR2 from the germline V gene are SGHTA and FQGNSA. Trimming at V came to 5 bases and at J to 8 bases, leaving 10 bases not matched to a gene. CDR3: CASSSGQGREEKLFF. DNA for the CDR3: TGTGCCAGCAGCAGCGGACAGGGCCGAGAGGAAAAACTGTTTTTT.

The chain is built from TRBV24-1 and TRBJ2-5; 9 bases fit TRBD1. V lost 5 bases, J lost 14 bases, and 5 bases stayed unmatched. The CDR3 is 11 amino acids. The germline V gene has CDR1 KGHDR and CDR2 SFDVKD. As DNA, the CDR3 is TGTGCCACCAGTGTACGGGACAGGGTATACTTC. As protein: CATSVRDRVYF.

The DNA for the CDR3 is TGTGCCGTAGGGGCAGGGTCTAACAATCAGCCCCAGCATTTT. Translated, it gives CAVGAGSNNQPQHF. The V gene is TRBV10-3, the J gene TRBJ1-5; TRBD1 is a possible D gene (5 bases). The CDR3 sequence is 14 residues long. V lost 11 bases and J lost 3, with 17 bases in between. CDR1 and CDR2 from the germline V gene are ENHRY and SYGVKD.

J is TRBJ1-2 and V is TRBV23-1; possibly TRBD1 for D (6 bases). TRBV23-1 falls under the ORF class, with uncertain function. Deletions cut 4 bases from V and 0 bases from J, with 33 bases between. The CDR3 totals 22 residues. The CDR3 loop is CASSRIVHLGRTVGKTNYGYTF. In DNA, the CDR3 is TGCGCCAGCAGTCGTATCGTACACCTCGGACGGACAGTCGGTAAAACTAACTATGGCTACACCTTC.

V and J are TRBV30 and TRBJ1-2, with 8 positions matching TRBD1. CDR3 length: 16 residues. V gave up 3 bases and J gave up 4 bases; unmatched junction bases: 13. Germline assignment: CDR1 GTSNPN and CDR2 SVGIG (reference sequence). CDR3 in amino acids: CAWSEVASTGVYGYTF. In DNA, the CDR3 is TGTGCCTGGAGCGAGGTGGCTTCGACAGGGGTCTATGGCTACACCTTC.

The chain recombines TRBV6-5 with TRBJ2-1; 15 bases match TRBD2. The germline CDR1 and CDR2 sequences are MNHEY and SVGAGI. V lost 2 bases to trimming and J lost 7 bases; unmatched junction nucleotides: 0. CDR3 length equals 15 residues. CDR3 region: CASSYGTSGRNEQFF. As DNA, the CDR3 is TGTGCCAGCAGTTACGGGACTAGCGGGAGGAATGAGCAGTTCTTC.

This sequence joins TRBV13 and TRBJ2-2, with 11 bases lining up with TRBD1. J lost 6 bases, V lost 5 bases, and 8 bases had no gene match. The CDR3 is 16 residues long. Germline V gene lookup returns CDR1 PRHDT and CDR2 FYEKMQ (reference sequence). The CDR3 sequence is CASSTGQGAAAGELFF. The CDR3 nucleotides read TGTGCCAGCAGCACAGGACAGGGGGCGGCGGCCGGGGAGCTGTTTTTT. The variable domain in full, completed from reference TRBV13 and TRBJ2-2, reads AAGVIQSPRHLIKEKRETATLKCYPIPRHDTVYWYQQGPGQDPQFLISFYEKMQSDKGSIPDRFSAQQFSDYHSELNMSSLELGDSALYFCASSTGQGAAAGELFFGEGSRLTVL.

The V call is TRBV28, the J call TRBJ1-3; TRBD1 agrees at 7 bases. Trimming removed 2 bases from V and 2 bases from J; junction bases left unmatched: 0. CDR3 size: 14 residues. Germline V gene sequence: CDR1 MDHEN, CDR2 SYDVKM. DNA for the CDR3: TGTGCCAGCAGTTTACAGGGGGCTGGAAACACCATATATTTT. Protein sequence: CASSLQGAGNTIYF.

This chain connects TRBV6-5 to TRBJ2-3, with TRBD1 matching over 7 bases. The CDR3 length is 14 residues. V dropped 6 bases and J dropped 1; count of bases not matched to a gene: 4. Germline V lookup: CDR1 MNHEY, CDR2 SVGAGI. The DNA for the CDR3 is TGTGCCAGCAGGGGGACAGCAGGCACAGATACGCAGTATTTT. Translation: CASRGTAGTDTQYF.

The J gene is TRBJ1-2, the V gene TRBV28, with a possible D match to TRBD1 (6 bases). Looked up from germline, CDR1 is MDHEN and CDR2 is SYDVKM. V lost 3 bases and J 0 bases, leaving 11 bases between the germline ends. This CDR3 has 15 residues. The CDR3 spells CASSFGGRSNYGYTF. The CDR3, as DNA: TGTGCCAGCAGTTTCGGGGGGCGATCTAACTATGGCTACACCTTC.

The V call is TRBV6-2 or TRBV6-3, the J call TRBJ1-3; TRBD1 might be the D (6 bases). V was pared by 2 bases and J by 4 bases, with 9 bases between. The V gene's germline CDR1 is MNHEY and CDR2 SVGEGT. The CDR3 has 14 residues. This CDR3 is CASSYQGIGNTIYF. The CDR3 DNA follows: TGTGCCAGCAGTTACCAGGGGATCGGAAACACCATATATTTT.

V gene TRBV27 combines with J gene TRBJ2-7; no reliable D call. Germline values: CDR1 MNHEY, CDR2 SMNVEV (reference sequence). CDR3 size: 13 residues. Trimming took off 3 bases at V and 1 base at J, with 7 bases between the two ends. The CDR3 sequence: CASSFGQSYEQYF. The CDR3 DNA is TGTGCCAGCAGTTTTGGCCAATCCTACGAGCAGTACTTC.

J is TRBJ2-7 and V is TRBV7-9; 9 positions match TRBD1. J gave up 1 base and V 4 bases, and 2 bases lay outside the gene matches. The CDR3 runs to 14 residues. Germline lookup yields CDR1 SEHNR and CDR2 FQNEAQ (reference sequence). The CDR3 DNA sequence: TGTGCCAGCAGCTGGACAGGGGAATCCTACGAGCAGTACTTC. Its protein is CASSWTGESYEQYF.

The chain uses TRBV7-8 and TRBJ1-1, with 7 bases matching TRBD1. With V trimmed by 1 base and J by 2 bases, 13 bases remained unmatched. The CDR3 runs 18 residues. The germline V gene encodes CDR1 SGHVS and CDR2 FQNEAQ. CDR3 nucleotides: TGTGCCAGCAGCTTAGGTTATCCCCTCAGGGACAGCAACACTGAAGCTTTCTTT. Protein product: CASSLGYPLRDSNTEAFF.

This chain uses TRBV4-1 with TRBJ1-2; TRBD1 matches 7 bases. V trimming: 0 bases; J trimming: 4 bases; junction bases outside the gene matches: 8. CDR1 is MGHRA, CDR2 YSYEKL, per germline. The CDR3 length is 16 residues. CDR3 DNA sequence: TGCGCCAGCAGCCAAGAACCAGGACAGGTGTTCTATGGCTACACCTTC. It yields the protein CASSQEPGQVFYGYTF.

The CDR3 protein is CASSSSGGTYEQYF. The CDR3 nucleotides read TGTGCCAGCAGTTCGTCAGGGGGTACCTACGAGCAGTACTTC. This rearrangement joins TRBV6-5 to TRBJ2-7; 7 bases map to TRBD1. The trim removed 4 bases at V and 2 bases at J, leaving 5 bases unmatched. The CDR3 extends over 14 amino acids. In germline, CDR1 is MNHEY, CDR2 SVGAGI.

This chain connects TRBV11-2 to TRBJ2-1; 8 positions match TRBD2. V gave up 1 base and J gave up 9 bases; unmatched junction bases: 17. The germline CDR1 and CDR2 sequences are SGHAT and FQNNGV. The CDR3 consists of 18 residues. The CDR3 sequence: CASSLVHLMSGSVSEQFF. CDR3 sequence (DNA): TGTGCCAGCAGCTTAGTCCATCTTATGAGCGGGAGTGTAAGTGAGCAGTTCTTC.

This chain uses TRBV4-2 with TRBJ2-2, with 15 bases fitting TRBD2. V lost 8 bases to trimming and J lost 0 bases; unmatched junction nucleotides: 4. Germline loops: CDR1 LGHNA, CDR2 YNFKEQ. The CDR3 extends over 17 amino acids. CDR3 region: CASGTSGGPSNTGELFF. The CDR3 DNA reads TGTGCCAGCGGGACTAGCGGGGGGCCTTCGAACACCGGGGAGCTGTTTTTT.

J is TRBJ2-1 and V is TRBV10-2; 9 nucleotides match TRBD1. The V and J ends lost 8 bases and 6 bases, in that order; junction bases with no gene match: 5. Germline CDR1 is WSHSY and CDR2 is SAAADI. The CDR3 covers 13 residues. The CDR3 DNA is TGCGCCAGCGCGGGACAGGGCCCCAATGAGCAGTTCTTC. Protein sequence: CASAGQGPNEQFF.

The genes are TRBV5-1 and TRBJ2-2; D is perhaps TRBD2 (6 bases). The ends were cut back, 7 bases at V and 7 bases at J, with 20 bases in the middle. Germline values: CDR1 SGHRS, CDR2 YFSETQ. The CDR3 is 15 residues long. For the CDR3, the DNA is TGCGCCAGCTCACCGGGACTGGCGGAAGTCGGGGAGCTGTTTTTT. It specifies CASSPGLAEVGELFF. The entire variable domain, with the rest obtained from reference TRBV5-1 and TRBJ2-2, is as follows: KAGVTQTPRYLIKTRGQQVTLSCSPISGHRSVSWYQQTPGQGLQFLFEYFSETQRNKGNFPGRFSGRQFSNSRSEMNVSTLELGDSALYLCASSPGLAEVGELFFGEGSRLTVL.

The chain couples TRBV2 to TRBJ1-3; D gene uncertain. Trimming removed 6 bases from V and 2 bases from J, with 8 bases in between. Germline CDR1 SNHLY, CDR2 FYNNEI. The length of the CDR3 is 13 residues. The CDR3 protein is CASRVSAGNTIYF. For the CDR3, the DNA is TGTGCCAGCAGGGTGTCAGCTGGAAACACCATATATTTT.

J is TRBJ1-6 and V is TRBV4-3, with a tentative D call TRBD1 (6 bases). Germline V gene lookup returns CDR1 LGHNA and CDR2 YSLEER. The CDR3 covers 17 residues. V was pared by 3 bases and J by 4 bases, with 16 bases between. This CDR3 reads CASSQHTGQRYNSPLHF. The CDR3 coding sequence is TGCGCCAGCAGCCAGCATACGGGACAACGATATAATTCACCCCTCCACTTT.

V usage is TRBV29-1 and J usage is TRBJ2-3, with 10 bases aligning to TRBD2. V shed 2 bases, J shed 6 bases, and the junction held 11 bases outside the gene matches. The CDR3 covers 16 residues. Germline loops: CDR1 SQVTM, CDR2 ANQGSEA. CDR3 in DNA: TGCAGCGTTGAAAACACCGGACTAGCGGAAACCGATACGCAGTATTTT. Protein: CSVENTGLAETDTQYF.

The chain couples TRBV19 to TRBJ2-1, with TRBD1 matching over 10 bases. Germline CDR1 and CDR2: LNHDA and SQIVND (reference sequence). CDR3 length: 18 amino acids. Trimming cost V 4 bases and J 2 bases; bases outside gene matches: 11. CDR3 amino acids: CASSTPTRGTGAYNEQFF. The CDR3 DNA is TGTGCCAGTAGTACTCCTACCCGCGGGACAGGGGCCTACAATGAGCAGTTCTTC.

This clone is a singleton in its sample. This chain links TRBV6-6 with TRBJ2-4; D remains unclear. Trimming removed 2 bases at V and 3 bases at J, with 11 bases between. This CDR3 has 15 residues. Looked up from germline, CDR1 is MNHNY and CDR2 is SVGAGI (reference sequence). The CDR3: CASSYPGSGKNIQYF. DNA for the CDR3: TGTGCCAGCAGTTACCCCGGGTCGGGCAAAAACATTCAGTACTTC.